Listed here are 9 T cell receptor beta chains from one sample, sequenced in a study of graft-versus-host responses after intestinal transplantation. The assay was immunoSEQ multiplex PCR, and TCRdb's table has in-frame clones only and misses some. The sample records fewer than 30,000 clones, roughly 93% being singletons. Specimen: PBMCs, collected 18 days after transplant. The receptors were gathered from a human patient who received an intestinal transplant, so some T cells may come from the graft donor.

The CDR3 bases are TGCGCCAGCAGTCAATCCCCAACCCGCGGACAGGATGAGACCCAGTACTTC. Translating gives CASSQSPTRGQDETQYF. The genes are TRBV23-1 and TRBJ2-5, with 7 bases fitting TRBD1. TRBV23-1 is identified as an open reading frame with a role that is uncertain. J gave up 5 bases and V 0 bases, and 12 bases lay outside the gene matches. This CDR3 contains 17 residues.

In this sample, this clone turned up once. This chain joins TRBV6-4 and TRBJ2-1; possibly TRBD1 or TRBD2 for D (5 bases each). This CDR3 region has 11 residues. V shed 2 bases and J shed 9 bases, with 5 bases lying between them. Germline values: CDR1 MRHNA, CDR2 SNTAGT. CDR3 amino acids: CASSDGGEQFF. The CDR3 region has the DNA TGTGCCAGCAGTGACGGGGGTGAGCAGTTCTTC.

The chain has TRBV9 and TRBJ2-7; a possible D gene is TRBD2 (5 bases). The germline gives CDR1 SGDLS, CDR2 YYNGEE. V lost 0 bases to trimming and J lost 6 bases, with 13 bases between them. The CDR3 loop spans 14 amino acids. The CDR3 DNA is TGTGCCAGCAGCGTAGCCCTCGGCAGCGGCGAGCAGTACTTC. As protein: CASSVALGSGEQYF.

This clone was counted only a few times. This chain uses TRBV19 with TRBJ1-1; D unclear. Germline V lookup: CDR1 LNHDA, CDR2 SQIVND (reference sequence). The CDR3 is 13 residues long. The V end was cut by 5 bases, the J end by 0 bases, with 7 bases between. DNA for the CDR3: TGTGCCAGTAGTCCCTCAATGAACACTGAAGCTTTCTTT. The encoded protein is CASSPSMNTEAFF.

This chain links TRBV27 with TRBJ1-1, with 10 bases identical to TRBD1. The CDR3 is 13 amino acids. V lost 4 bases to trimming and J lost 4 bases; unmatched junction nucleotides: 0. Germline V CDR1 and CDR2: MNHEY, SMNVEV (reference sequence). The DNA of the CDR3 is TGTGCCAGCAGTTGGGACAGGGGCACTGAAGCTTTCTTT. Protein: CASSWDRGTEAFF.

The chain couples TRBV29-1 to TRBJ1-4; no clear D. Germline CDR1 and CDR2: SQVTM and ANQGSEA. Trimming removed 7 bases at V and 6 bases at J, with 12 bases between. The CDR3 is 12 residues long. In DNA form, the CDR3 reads TGCAGCGGAGGAATAGGACATGAAAAACTGTTTTTT. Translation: CSGGIGHEKLFF.

The CDR3 is CASRGLGPAGGYTF. CDR3 coding DNA: TGTGCCAGCAGGGGATTGGGCCCCGCGGGTGGCTACACCTTC. The genes are TRBV25-1 and TRBJ1-2; D is unresolved. The CDR3 is 14 residues long. V was shortened by 6 bases and J by 7 bases, with 18 bases between the two germline ends. Germline lookup yields CDR1 MGHDK and CDR2 SYGVNS.

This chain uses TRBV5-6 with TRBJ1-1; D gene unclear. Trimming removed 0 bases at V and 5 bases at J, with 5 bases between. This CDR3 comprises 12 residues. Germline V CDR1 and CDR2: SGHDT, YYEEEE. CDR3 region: CASSLVRTEAFF. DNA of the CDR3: TGTGCCAGCAGCTTGGTGAGGACTGAAGCTTTCTTT.

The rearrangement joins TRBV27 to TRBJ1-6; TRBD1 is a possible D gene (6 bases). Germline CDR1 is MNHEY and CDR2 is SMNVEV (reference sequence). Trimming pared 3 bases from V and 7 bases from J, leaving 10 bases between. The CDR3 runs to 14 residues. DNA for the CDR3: TGTGCCAGCAGTTTTTCAGGGGCCAATTCACCCCTCCACTTT. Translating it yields CASSFSGANSPLHF.